The rows below give T cell receptor beta chains drawn from one sample of a study of glioma-infiltrating T cells after dendritic cell vaccination. This table comes from immunoSEQ multiplex PCR, and its TCRdb copy is limited to in-frame clones, with some not included. Of 80,000 to 100,000 clones in the sample, 75% to 90% are singletons; the top ten hold approximately 5.4%. The sequencing used blood, collected after dendritic cell vaccination. All receptors come from a human donor with glioblastoma. Each CDR3 is given with its conserved first and last residue. The order of the fields is J gene, D gene, clone size, V gene, CDR3 DNA, CDR3 protein. The D gene is left open where the match is weak. Clone size is stated in some rows and not others, as once, few, many or a class when expanded.

J: TRBJ2-2
D: -
size: -
V: TRBV7-3
DNA: TGTGCCAGCAGCTTAACAGGGGACACCGGGGAGCTGTTTTTT
CDR3: CASSLTGDTGELFF

J: TRBJ1-1
D: TRBD1
size: -
V: TRBV5-1
DNA: TGCGCCAGCAGCTTTGCTTTGAGGGGGCCGGACACTGAAGCTTTCTTT
CDR3: CASSFALRGPDTEAFF

J: TRBJ1-2
D: TRBD1
size: few
V: TRBV6-5
DNA: TGTGCCAGCAGTCCCTACCAGGGGGCGCCTGGCTACACCTTC
CDR3: CASSPYQGAPGYTF

J: TRBJ2-7
D: TRBD1
size: few
V: TRBV27
DNA: TGTGCCAGCAGTCCATACAGGGGGAATAACGAGCAGTACTTC
CDR3: CASSPYRGNNEQYF

J: TRBJ2-1
D: TRBD1
size: -
V: TRBV6-4
DNA: TGTGCCAGTAAACCCGGACAGGGGAACAATGAGCAGTTCTTC
CDR3: CASKPGQGNNEQFF

J: TRBJ1-3
D: -
size: few
V: TRBV25-1
DNA: TGTGCCAGCTCTCCAGGGCTGGTTGGAAACACCATATATTTT
CDR3: CASSPGLVGNTIYF

J: TRBJ2-5
D: TRBD1
size: -
V: TRBV10-3
DNA: TGTGCCACCGATTCCGGGACAGCCCTTCGGGAGACCCAGTACTTC
CDR3: CATDSGTALRETQYF

J: TRBJ2-7
D: TRBD2
size: -
V: TRBV25-1
DNA: TGTGCCAGCTCCTTAGCGGGAGGGTCCTACGAGCAGTACTTC
CDR3: CASSLAGGSYEQYF

J: TRBJ2-7
D: -
size: -
V: TRBV19
DNA: TGTGCCAGTAGTATTTCTAGCGTGCGTGCCTACGAGCAGTACTTC
CDR3: CASSISSVRAYEQYF

J: TRBJ1-1
D: TRBD1
size: -
V: TRBV19
DNA: TGTGCCAGTATCCCCCCCCAACAGGGGATTAAGATGAACACTGAAGCTTTCTTT
CDR3: CASIPPQQGIKMNTEAFF

J: TRBJ2-1
D: TRBD2
size: -
V: TRBV30
DNA: TGTGCCTGGTTTTGGCGGGAGGTGCCGTTCTTC
CDR3: CAWFWREVPFF

J: TRBJ1-5
D: TRBD1
size: -
V: TRBV6-5
DNA: TGTGCCAGCAGTCTCGGACAGGGCAATCAGCCCCAGCATTTT
CDR3: CASSLGQGNQPQHF

J: TRBJ2-7
D: -
size: -
V: TRBV27
DNA: TGTGCCAGCAGTTATCGACAGCTACCCTCCTACGAGCAGTACTTC
CDR3: CASSYRQLPSYEQYF

J: TRBJ1-2
D: -
size: -
V: TRBV10-3
DNA: TGTGCCATCAGTGAGTCTCTCTATGGCTACACCTTC
CDR3: CAISESLYGYTF

J: TRBJ2-2
D: -
size: -
V: TRBV11-2
DNA: TGTGCCAAAACAGACCCCACCGGGGAGCTGTTTTTT
CDR3: CAKTDPTGELFF

J: TRBJ2-7
D: -
size: -
V: TRBV5-1
DNA: TGCGCCAGCAGCTTGGGTGCCGGTTACGAGCAGTACTTC
CDR3: CASSLGAGYEQYF

J: TRBJ2-4
D: TRBD1
size: -
V: TRBV5-1
DNA: TGCGCCAGCAGCTTGGGACAGGGTGGCAAAAACATTCAGTACTTC
CDR3: CASSLGQGGKNIQYF

J: TRBJ2-1
D: TRBD2
size: -
V: TRBV27
DNA: TGTGCCAGCAGTTCCAGACTAGCGGGAAGCTCCTACAATGAGCAGTTCTTC
CDR3: CASSSRLAGSSYNEQFF

J: TRBJ1-1
D: TRBD1
size: few
V: TRBV6-6
DNA: TGTGCCAGCAGTTCCACAGGGGAAGGACTCACTGAAGCTTTCTTT
CDR3: CASSSTGEGLTEAFF

J: TRBJ2-1
D: TRBD2
size: -
V: TRBV18
DNA: TGTGCCAGCTCACCAACTAGCGTCCACGGGGGAGAGCAGTTCTTC
CDR3: CASSPTSVHGGEQFF

J: TRBJ2-2
D: TRBD2
size: -
V: TRBV10-3
DNA: TGTGCCATCAGTGTAGCGGGGGACACCGGGGAGCTGTTTTTT
CDR3: CAISVAGDTGELFF

J: TRBJ1-1
D: TRBD1
size: -
V: TRBV10-3
DNA: TGTGCCATCAGTGAGCCCCCAGGGGGCACTGAAGCTTTCTTT
CDR3: CAISEPPGGTEAFF

J: TRBJ1-1
D: -
size: -
V: TRBV7-6
DNA: TGTGCCAGCAGCTCTAAACAGGGCCGGCGTGGTGAAGCTTTCTTT
CDR3: CASSSKQGRRGEAFF

J: TRBJ2-7
D: TRBD2
size: -
V: TRBV7-3
DNA: TGTGCCAGCAGCATCGGACTAGCGGCCCCCTACGAGCAGTACTTC
CDR3: CASSIGLAAPYEQYF

J: TRBJ1-5
D: -
size: -
V: TRBV7-2
DNA: TGTGCCAGCAGCTTAGGGAACAGAAATCAGCCCCAGCATTTT
CDR3: CASSLGNRNQPQHF

J: TRBJ2-5
D: TRBD2
size: -
V: TRBV7-6
DNA: TGTGCCAGCAGCTTAGGGCTAGCGGGAGGCGTGAGGGAGACCCAGTACTTC
CDR3: CASSLGLAGGVRETQYF

J: TRBJ1-2
D: TRBD1
size: -
V: TRBV5-4
DNA: TGTGCCAGCAGTACGACAGGGATTAACTATGGCTACACCTTC
CDR3: CASSTTGINYGYTF

J: TRBJ2-6
D: TRBD1
size: -
V: TRBV19
DNA: TGTGCCAGTAGTATAACCCCCCCGACAGGGTTGGGCTATGGGGCCAACGTCCTGACTTTC
CDR3: CASSITPPTGLGYGANVLTF

J: TRBJ1-3
D: TRBD1
size: -
V: TRBV19
DNA: TGTGCCAGTACGGAGGGGGCTCCTGGAAACACCATATATTTT
CDR3: CASTEGAPGNTIYF